This TCR beta chain was documented in a study of shared clonotypes between healthy human individuals. Nashville, Tennessee was home to all donors, who were Caucasian adults. Germline V gene lookup returns CDR1 LNHDA and CDR2 SQIVND (reference sequence). This CDR3 spans 13 amino acids. Trimming took 0 bases from V and 5 from J, leaving 5 bases between them. Libraries were prepared by immunoSEQ multiplex PCR; TCRdb keeps only in-frame clonotypes and omits some of them. The sample comprises around 550,000 clones, 96% of which are singletons, and 0.06% rests with the top ten. The chain combines TRBV19 with TRBJ1-5; the D is unclear. Material for sequencing was naive CD4+ T cells sorted from blood. Subset reported: CD45RA+ positively selected. This clonotype was obtained from a woman in her twenties or thirties in good health. In nucleotides, the CDR3 is TGTGCCAGTAGTATAGACTCGTATCAGCCCCAGCATTTT. Its protein is CASSIDSYQPQHF.